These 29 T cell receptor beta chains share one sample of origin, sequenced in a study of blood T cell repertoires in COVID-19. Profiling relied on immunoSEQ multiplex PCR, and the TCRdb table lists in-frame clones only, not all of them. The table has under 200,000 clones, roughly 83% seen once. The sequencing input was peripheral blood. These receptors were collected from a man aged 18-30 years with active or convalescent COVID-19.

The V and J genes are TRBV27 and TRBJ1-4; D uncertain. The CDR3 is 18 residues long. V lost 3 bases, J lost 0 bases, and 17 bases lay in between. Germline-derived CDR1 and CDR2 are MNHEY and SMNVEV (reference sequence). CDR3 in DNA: TGTGCCAGCAGTTTGGCAGTTGGGCCCCACGCAACTAATGAAAAACTGTTTTTT. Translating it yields CASSLAVGPHATNEKLFF.

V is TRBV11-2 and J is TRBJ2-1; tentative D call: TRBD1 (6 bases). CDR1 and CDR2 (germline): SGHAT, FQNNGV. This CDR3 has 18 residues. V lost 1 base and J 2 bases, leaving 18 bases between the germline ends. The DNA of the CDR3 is TGTGCCAGCAGCTTAGTTCATCCCGGGACACTTACCTACAATGAGCAGTTCTTC. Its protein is CASSLVHPGTLTYNEQFF.

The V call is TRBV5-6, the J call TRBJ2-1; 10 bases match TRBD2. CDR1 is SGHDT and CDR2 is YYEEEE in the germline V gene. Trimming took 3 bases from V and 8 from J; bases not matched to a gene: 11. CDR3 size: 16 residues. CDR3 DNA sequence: TGTGCCAGCAGCTCACCCACTAGCGGGACCGGGGATGAGCAGTTCTTC. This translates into CASSSPTSGTGDEQFF.

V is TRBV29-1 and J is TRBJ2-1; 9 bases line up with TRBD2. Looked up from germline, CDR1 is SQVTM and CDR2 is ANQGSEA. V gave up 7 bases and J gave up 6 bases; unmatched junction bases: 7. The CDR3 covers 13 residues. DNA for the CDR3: TGCAGCGCCGGGACTAGCACGGGCAATGAGCAGTTCTTC. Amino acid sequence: CSAGTSTGNEQFF.

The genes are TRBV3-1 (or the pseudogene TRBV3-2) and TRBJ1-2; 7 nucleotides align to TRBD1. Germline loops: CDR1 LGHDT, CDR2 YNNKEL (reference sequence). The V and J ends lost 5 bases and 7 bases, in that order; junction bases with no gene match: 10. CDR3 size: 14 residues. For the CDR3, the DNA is TGTGCCAGCAGCAGAAGCTTGCAGGGGGGTGGCTACACCTTC. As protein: CASSRSLQGGGYTF.

CDR3 sequence (DNA): TGTGCCAGCAGCTTGTTTGGGGGCGCGGGCACTGAAGCTTTCTTT. It encodes CASSLFGGAGTEAFF. The rearrangement uses TRBV5-4 and TRBJ1-1, with a possible D match to TRBD1 (6 bases). The CDR3 is made up of 15 amino acids. The germline gives CDR1 SGHNT, CDR2 YYREEE (reference sequence). Deletions cut 1 base from V and 4 bases from J, with 14 bases between.

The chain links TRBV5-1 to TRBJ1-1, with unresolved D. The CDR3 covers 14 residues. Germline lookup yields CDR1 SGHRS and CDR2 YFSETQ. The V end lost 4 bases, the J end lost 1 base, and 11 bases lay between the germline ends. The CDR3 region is CASSPEVQNTEAFF. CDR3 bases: TGCGCCAGCAGCCCGGAGGTACAGAACACTGAAGCTTTCTTT.

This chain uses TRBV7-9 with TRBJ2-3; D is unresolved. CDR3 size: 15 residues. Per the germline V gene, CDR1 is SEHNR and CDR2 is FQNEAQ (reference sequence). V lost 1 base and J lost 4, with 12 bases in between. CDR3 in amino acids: CASSLGFGGADTQYF. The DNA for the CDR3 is TGTGCCAGCAGCTTAGGGTTTGGCGGCGCAGATACGCAGTATTTT.

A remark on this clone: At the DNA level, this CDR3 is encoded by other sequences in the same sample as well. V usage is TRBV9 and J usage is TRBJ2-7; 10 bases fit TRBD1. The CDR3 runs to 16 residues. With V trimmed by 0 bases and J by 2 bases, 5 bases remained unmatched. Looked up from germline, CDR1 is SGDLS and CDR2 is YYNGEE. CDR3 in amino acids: CASSVGPGQGTYEQYF. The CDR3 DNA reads TGTGCCAGCAGCGTAGGCCCGGGACAGGGGACCTACGAGCAGTACTTC.

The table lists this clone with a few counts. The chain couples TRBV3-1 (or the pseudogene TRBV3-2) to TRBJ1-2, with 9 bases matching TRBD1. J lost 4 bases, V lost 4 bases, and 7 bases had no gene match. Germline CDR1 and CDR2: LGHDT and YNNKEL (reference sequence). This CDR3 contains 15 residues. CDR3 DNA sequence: TGTGCCAGCAGCCGTCCCGGGACAGGGCCCTATGGCTACACCTTC. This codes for CASSRPGTGPYGYTF.

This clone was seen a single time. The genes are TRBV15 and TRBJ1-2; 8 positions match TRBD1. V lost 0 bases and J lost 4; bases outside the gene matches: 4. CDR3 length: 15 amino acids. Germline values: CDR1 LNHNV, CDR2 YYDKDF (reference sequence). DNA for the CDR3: TGTGCCACCAGCAGAGACAGGGGGCTGCTCTATGGCTACACCTTC. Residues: CATSRDRGLLYGYTF.

CDR3 amino acids: CASSGPGTVGLNTEAFF. DNA for the CDR3: TGTGCCAGCAGTGGCCCCGGGACAGTTGGACTGAACACTGAAGCTTTCTTT. The chain has TRBV28 and TRBJ1-1; TRBD1 agrees at 7 bases. Germline V gives CDR1 MDHEN, CDR2 SYDVKM. The CDR3 sequence is 17 residues long. V trimming: 5 bases; J trimming: 0 bases; junction bases outside the gene matches: 12. The complete variable domain, with remaining parts taken from reference TRBV28 and TRBJ1-1, reads DVKVTQSSRYLVKRTGEKVFLECVQDMDHENMFWYRQDPGLGLRLIYFSYDVKMKEKGDIPEGYSVSREKKERFSLILESASTNQTSMYLCASSGPGTVGLNTEAFFGQGTRLTVV.

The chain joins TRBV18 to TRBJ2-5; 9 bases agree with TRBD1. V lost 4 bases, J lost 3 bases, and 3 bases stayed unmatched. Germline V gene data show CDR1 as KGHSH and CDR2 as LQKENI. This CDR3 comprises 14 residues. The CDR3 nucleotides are TGTGCCAGCTCACAAGGGACAGGGAAAGAGACCCAGTACTTC. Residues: CASSQGTGKETQYF.

CDR3 DNA: TGTGCCAGTACCCGGGACAGGGGGCCGACAGATACGCAGTATTTT. This sequence encodes CASTRDRGPTDTQYF. The V and J genes are TRBV2 and TRBJ2-3, with TRBD1 matching over 12 bases. Germline CDR1 and CDR2: SNHLY and FYNNEI. The length of the CDR3 is 15 residues. V lost 9 bases, J lost 3 bases, and 7 bases stayed unmatched.

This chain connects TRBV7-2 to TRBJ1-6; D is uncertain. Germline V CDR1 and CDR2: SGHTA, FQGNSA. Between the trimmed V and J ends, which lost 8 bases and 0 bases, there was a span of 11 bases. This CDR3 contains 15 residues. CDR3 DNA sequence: TGTGCCAGCTCTCAGTCGGGCTCCTATAATTCACCCCTCCACTTT. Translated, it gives CASSQSGSYNSPLHF.

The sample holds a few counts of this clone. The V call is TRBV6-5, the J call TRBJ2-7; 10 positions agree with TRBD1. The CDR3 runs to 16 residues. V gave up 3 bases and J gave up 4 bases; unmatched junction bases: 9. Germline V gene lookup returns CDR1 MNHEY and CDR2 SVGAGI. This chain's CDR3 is CASSYSLDRGLYEQYF. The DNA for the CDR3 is TGTGCCAGCAGTTATTCCTTGGACAGGGGGTTGTACGAGCAGTACTTC.

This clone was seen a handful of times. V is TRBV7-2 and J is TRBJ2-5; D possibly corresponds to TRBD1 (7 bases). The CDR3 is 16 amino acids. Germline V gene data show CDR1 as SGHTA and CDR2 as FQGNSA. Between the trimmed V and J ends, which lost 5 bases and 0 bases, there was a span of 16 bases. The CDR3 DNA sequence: TGTGCCAGCAGCCTAAATGCAGGGGGGAACCAAGAGACCCAGTACTTC. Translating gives CASSLNAGGNQETQYF.

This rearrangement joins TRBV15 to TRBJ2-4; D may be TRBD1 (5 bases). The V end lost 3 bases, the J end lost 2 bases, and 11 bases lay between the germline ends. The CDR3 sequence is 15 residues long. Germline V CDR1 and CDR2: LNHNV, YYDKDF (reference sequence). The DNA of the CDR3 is TGTGCCACCAGCAGGGAAGGGGAAACCAAAAACATTCAGTACTTC. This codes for CATSREGETKNIQYF.

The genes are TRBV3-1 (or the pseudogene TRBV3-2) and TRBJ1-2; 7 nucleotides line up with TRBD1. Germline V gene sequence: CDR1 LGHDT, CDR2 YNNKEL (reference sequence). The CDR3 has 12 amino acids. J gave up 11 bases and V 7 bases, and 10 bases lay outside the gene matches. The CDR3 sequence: CASNQGELGYTF. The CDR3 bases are TGTGCCAGCAATCAGGGGGAACTTGGTTACACCTTC.

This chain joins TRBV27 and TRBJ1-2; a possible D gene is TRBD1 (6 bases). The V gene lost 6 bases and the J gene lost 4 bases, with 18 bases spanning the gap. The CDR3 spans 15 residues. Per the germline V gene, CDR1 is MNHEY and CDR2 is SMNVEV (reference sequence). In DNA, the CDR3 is TGTGCCAGCAGCCACAAGCCCGCAGGGGCCTATGGCTACACCTTC. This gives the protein CASSHKPAGAYGYTF.

In DNA, the CDR3 is TGTGCCAGCTCACCAGTATCCTATAATTCACCCCTCCACTTT. Protein sequence: CASSPVSYNSPLHF. The chain joins TRBV18 to TRBJ1-6; D is unresolved. The CDR3 covers 14 residues. V was trimmed by 2 bases and J by 1 base, leaving 3 bases between them. Per the germline V gene, CDR1 is KGHSH and CDR2 is LQKENI.

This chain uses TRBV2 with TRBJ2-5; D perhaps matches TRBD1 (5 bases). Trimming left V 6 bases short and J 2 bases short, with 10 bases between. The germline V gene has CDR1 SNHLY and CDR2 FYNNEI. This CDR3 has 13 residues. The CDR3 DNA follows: TGTGCCAGCAGGGTTCAGGGTCAAGAGACCCAGTACTTC. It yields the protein CASRVQGQETQYF.

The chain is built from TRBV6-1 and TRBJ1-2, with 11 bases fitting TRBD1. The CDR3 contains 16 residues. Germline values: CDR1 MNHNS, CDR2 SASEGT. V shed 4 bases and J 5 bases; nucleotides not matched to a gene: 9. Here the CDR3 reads CASSARTGGAGYGYTF. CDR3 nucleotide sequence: TGTGCCAGCAGTGCAAGGACAGGGGGCGCAGGGTATGGCTACACCTTC.

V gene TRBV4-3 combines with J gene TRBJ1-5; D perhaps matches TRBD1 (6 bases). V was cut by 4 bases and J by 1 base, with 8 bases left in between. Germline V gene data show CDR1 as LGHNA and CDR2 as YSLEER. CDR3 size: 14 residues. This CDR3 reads CASSRGLSNQPQHF. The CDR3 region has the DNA TGCGCCAGCAGCCGGGGGCTCAGCAATCAGCCCCAGCATTTT.

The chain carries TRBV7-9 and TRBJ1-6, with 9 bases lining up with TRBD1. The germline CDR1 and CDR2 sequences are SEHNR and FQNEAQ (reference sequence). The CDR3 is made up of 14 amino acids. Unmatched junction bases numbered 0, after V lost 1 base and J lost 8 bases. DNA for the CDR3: TGTGCCAGCAGCTTAGGACAGGGGGATTCACCCCTCCACTTT. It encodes CASSLGQGDSPLHF.

The CDR3 nucleotides read TGTGCCAGTAGTATAGTGGGAGGGAGCACAGATACGCAGTATTTT. Translated, it gives CASSIVGGSTDTQYF. V usage is TRBV19 and J usage is TRBJ2-3; 7 bases match TRBD2. Trimming took 1 base from V and 0 from J; bases not matched to a gene: 1. Germline CDR1 reads LNHDA; CDR2 reads SQIVND (reference sequence). This CDR3 spans 15 amino acids.

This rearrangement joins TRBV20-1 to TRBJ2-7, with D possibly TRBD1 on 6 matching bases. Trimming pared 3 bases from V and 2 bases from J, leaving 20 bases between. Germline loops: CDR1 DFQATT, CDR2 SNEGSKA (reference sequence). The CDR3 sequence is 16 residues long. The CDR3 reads CSASAPPGHTAYEQYF. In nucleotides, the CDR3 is TGCAGTGCTAGTGCCCCCCCGGGACATACAGCCTACGAGCAGTACTTC.

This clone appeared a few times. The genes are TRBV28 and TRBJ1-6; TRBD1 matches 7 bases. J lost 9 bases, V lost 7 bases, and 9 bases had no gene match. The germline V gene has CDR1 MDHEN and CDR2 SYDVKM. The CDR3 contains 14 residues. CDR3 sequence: CASTPEQGGSPLHF. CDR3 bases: TGTGCCAGCACCCCAGAGCAGGGGGGTTCACCCCTCCACTTT.

Written as DNA, the CDR3 is TGTGCCAGCAGCCCCCGGGGGGGTGAAGCTTTCTTT. It yields the protein CASSPRGGEAFF. V gene TRBV3-1 (or the pseudogene TRBV3-2) combines with J gene TRBJ1-1; weak D call: TRBD1 (5 bases). Germline V gene data show CDR1 as LGHDT and CDR2 as YNNKEL (reference sequence). The V end was cut by 4 bases, the J end by 7 bases, with 10 bases between. CDR3 length equals 12 residues.